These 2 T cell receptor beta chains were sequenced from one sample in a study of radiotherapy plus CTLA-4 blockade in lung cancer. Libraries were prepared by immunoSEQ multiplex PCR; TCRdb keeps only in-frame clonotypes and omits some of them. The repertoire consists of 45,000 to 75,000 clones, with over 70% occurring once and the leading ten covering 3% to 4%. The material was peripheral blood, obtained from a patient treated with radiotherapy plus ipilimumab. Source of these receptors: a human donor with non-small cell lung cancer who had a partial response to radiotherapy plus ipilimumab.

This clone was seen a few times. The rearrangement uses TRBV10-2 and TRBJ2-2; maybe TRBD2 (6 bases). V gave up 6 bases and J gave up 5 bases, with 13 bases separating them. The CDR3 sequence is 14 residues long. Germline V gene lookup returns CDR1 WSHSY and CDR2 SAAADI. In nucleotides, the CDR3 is TGCGCCAGCAGCGGTGGAGGGTGGACCGGGGAGCTGTTTTTT. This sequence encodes CASSGGGWTGELFF.

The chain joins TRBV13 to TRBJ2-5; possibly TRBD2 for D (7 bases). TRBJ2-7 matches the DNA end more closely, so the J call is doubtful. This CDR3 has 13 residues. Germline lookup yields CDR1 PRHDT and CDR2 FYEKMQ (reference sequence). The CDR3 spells CASSLAGAHEQYF. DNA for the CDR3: TGTGCCAGCAGCTTGGCGGGGGCCCACGAGCAGTACTTC.